The clone carrying this T cell receptor beta chain occurred many times. Antigen specificity is unknown. The data belong to a study of type 1 regulatory T cells. Across the whole study: T-allo10 is an in vitro-generated, Tr1-enriched CD4 T cell product specific for alloantigen. Study results and limitations: Type 1 regulatory T cells had a more restricted TCR repertoire than non-type 1 regulatory T cells.

TCRdb used MiXCR to reprocess the reads, holding one entry per CDR3 protein. Of about 42,000 distinct CDR3 sequences in the sample, 12% are singletons; the top ten hold over 7%. Germline CDR1 is SGHRS and CDR2 is YFSETQ. V was trimmed by 4 bases and J by 4 bases, leaving 9 bases between them. The CDR3 runs to 12 residues. The clonotype was recovered from a human donor in good health. Sequencing was carried out using cultured non-Tr1 T cells, either the whole culture or a sorted T cell fraction (not recorded which). The chain is built from TRBV5-1 and TRBJ2-7, with D possibly TRBD1 on 5 matching bases. In DNA, the CDR3 is TGCGCCAGCAGCGTGACAGTTTACGAGCAGTACTTC. This sequence encodes CASSVTVYEQYF.